This T cell receptor beta chain was sequenced in a study of blood T cell repertoires in COVID-19. Overall study context: The United States, Italy and Spain were the sources of the acute and convalescent COVID-19 samples. Sources were T cells, B-cell-depleted T cells, or PBMCs; the material itself was cDNA or gDNA.

Methods used by the authors: Reference gene primer amplification in the assay estimated nucleated cell counts. Assay used: immunoSEQ multiplex PCR; TCRdb lists only in-frame clones, some missing. The D gene and trimming were derived from the DNA, and the V and J assignments and clone size from that table. The sample holds 150,000 to 200,000 clones, roughly 87% seen once. The CDR3 length is 16 residues. The V and J ends lost 1 base and 4 bases respectively, with 17 bases between them. Germline loops: CDR1 SGHRS, CDR2 YFSETQ. Sequenced: peripheral blood. This TCR came from a man between 18 and 29 years old who had recovered from COVID-19. The chain carries TRBV5-1 and TRBJ1-1; D not resolved. The chain's CDR3 is CASSLSLGGRGTEAFF. CDR3 DNA: TGCGCCAGCAGCTTGTCCCTCGGAGGGAGAGGCACTGAAGCTTTCTTT.